The T cell receptor (beta chain) described here comes from a study of blood T cell repertoires in COVID-19. V gave up 0 bases and J gave up 5 bases, with 6 bases separating them. Germline loops: CDR1 SGHRS, CDR2 YFSETQ. The CDR3 sequence is 12 residues long. Sequencing was performed with immunoSEQ multiplex PCR; in TCRdb, only in-frame clones are kept and a portion is missing. This sample has about 120,000 clones, with around nine tenths found just once. Seattle's cohort entered during active infection and was followed longitudinally. Sample: peripheral blood. This chain uses TRBV5-1 with TRBJ2-7; no reliable D call. The clonotype comes from a man aged 60 to 69 with COVID-19, enrolled during active disease. CDR3 in amino acids: CASSLVSDEQYF. CDR3 DNA sequence: TGCGCCAGCAGCTTGGTGTCAGACGAGCAGTACTTC.